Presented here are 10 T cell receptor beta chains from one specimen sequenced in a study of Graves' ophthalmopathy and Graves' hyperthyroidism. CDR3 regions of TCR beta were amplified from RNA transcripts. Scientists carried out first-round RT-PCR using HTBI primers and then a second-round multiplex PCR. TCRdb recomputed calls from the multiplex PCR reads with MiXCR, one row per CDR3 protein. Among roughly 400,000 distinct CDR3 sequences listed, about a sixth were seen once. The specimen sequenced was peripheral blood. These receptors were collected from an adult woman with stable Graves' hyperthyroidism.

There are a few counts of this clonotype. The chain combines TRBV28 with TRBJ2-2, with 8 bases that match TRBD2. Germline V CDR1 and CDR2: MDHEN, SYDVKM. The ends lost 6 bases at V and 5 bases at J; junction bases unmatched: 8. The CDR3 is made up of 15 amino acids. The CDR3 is CASRPTSGPTGELFF. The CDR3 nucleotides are TGTGCCAGCAGACCTACTAGCGGACCGACCGGGGAGCTGTTTTTT.

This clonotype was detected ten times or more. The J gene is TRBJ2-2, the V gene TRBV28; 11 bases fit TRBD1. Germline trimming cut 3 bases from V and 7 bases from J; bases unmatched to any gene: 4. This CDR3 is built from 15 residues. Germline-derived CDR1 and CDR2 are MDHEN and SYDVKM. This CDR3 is CASSFRTGGFGELFF. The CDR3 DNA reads TGTGCCAGCAGTTTTCGGACAGGGGGCTTCGGGGAGCTGTTTTTT.

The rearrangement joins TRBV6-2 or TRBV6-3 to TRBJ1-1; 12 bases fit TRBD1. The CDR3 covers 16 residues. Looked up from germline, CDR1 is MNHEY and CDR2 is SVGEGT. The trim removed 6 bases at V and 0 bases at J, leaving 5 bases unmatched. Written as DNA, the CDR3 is TGTGCCAGCAGCCCGGGACAGGGGGCACTGAACACTGAAGCTTTCTTT. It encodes CASSPGQGALNTEAFF.

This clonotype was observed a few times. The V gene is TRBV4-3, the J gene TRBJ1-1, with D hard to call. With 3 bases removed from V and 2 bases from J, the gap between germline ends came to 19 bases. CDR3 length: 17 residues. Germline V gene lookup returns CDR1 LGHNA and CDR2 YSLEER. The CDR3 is CASSQYASRTTNTEAFF. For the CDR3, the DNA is TGCGCCAGCAGCCAGTACGCTTCCAGGACCACAAACACTGAAGCTTTCTTT.

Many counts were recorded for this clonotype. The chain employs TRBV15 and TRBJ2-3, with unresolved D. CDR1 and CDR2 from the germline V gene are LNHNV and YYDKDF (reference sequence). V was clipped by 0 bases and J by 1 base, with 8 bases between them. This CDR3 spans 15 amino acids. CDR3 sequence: CATSRDIGGTDTQYF. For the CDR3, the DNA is TGTGCCACCAGCAGAGACATCGGAGGCACAGATACGCAGTATTTT.

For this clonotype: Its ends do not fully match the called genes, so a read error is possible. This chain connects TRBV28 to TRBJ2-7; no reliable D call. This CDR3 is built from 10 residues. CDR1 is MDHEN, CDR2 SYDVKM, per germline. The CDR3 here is CAISRYDQYF. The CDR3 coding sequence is TGTGCCATCAGCCGCTACGATCAGTACTTC.

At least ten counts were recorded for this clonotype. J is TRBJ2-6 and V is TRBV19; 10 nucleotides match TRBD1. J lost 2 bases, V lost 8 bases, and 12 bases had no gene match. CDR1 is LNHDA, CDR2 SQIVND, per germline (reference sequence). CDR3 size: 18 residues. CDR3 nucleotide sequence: TGTGCCAGTCACCACCGGGACAGGGGACGGACTGGGGCCAACGTCCTGACTTTC. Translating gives CASHHRDRGRTGANVLTF.

CDR3 in amino acids: CASTRGQQETQYF. Here the CDR3 DNA reads TGTGCCAGCACCAGGGGACAGCAAGAGACCCAGTACTTC. The chain has TRBV12-3 or TRBV12-4 and TRBJ2-5, with TRBD1 identical over 7 bases. J lost 2 bases, V lost 7 bases, and 4 bases had no gene match. The CDR3 runs to 13 residues.

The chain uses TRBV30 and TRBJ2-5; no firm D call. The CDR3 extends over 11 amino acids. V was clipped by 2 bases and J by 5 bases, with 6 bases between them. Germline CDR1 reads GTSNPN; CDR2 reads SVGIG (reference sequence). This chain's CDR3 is CAWSPRETQYF. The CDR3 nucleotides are TGTGCCTGGAGTCCTCGGGAGACCCAGTACTTC.

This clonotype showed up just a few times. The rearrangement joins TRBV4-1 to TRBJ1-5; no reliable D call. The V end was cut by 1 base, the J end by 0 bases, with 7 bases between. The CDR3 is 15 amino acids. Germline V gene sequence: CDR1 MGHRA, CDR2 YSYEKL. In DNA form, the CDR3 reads TGCGCCAGCAGCCAAGGCGCAGATAGCAATCAGCCCCAGCATTTT. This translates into CASSQGADSNQPQHF.